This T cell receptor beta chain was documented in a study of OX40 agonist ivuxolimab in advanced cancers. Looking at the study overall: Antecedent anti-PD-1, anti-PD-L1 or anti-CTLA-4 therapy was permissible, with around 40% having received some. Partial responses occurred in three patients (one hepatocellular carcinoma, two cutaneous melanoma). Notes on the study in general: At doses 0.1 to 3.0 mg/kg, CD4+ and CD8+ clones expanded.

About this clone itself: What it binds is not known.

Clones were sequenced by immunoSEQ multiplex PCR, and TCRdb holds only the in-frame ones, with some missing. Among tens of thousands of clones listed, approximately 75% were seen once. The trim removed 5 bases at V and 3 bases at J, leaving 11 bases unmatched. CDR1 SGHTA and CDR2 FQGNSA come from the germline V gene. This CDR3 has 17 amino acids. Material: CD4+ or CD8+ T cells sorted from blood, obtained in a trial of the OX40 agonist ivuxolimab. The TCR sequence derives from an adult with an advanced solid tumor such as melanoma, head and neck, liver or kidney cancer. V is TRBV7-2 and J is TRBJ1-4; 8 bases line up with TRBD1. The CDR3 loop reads CASSMDRVVGANEKLFF. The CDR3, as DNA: TGTGCCAGCAGCATGGACAGGGTGGTCGGAGCTAATGAAAAACTGTTTTTT.